Reported below is one T cell receptor beta chain. Its specificity is unknown. This specimen includes other DNA sequences encoding the same CDR3. Assay: immunoSEQ multiplex PCR; the TCRdb copy retains only in-frame clones and omits some. Of approximately 70,000 clones detected, roughly 94% appear once; the ten largest clones hold 0.034%. These data originate in a study of human thymus T cells. Overall study findings and caveats: Repertoires sampled from thymus and blood appeared biased in V and J gene usage. Related studies found that unrelated individuals share highly overlapping thymic repertoires.

Trimming removed 9 bases from V and 5 bases from J, with 17 bases in between. Germline CDR1 MNHNY, CDR2 SVGAGI (reference sequence). This CDR3 comprises 14 residues. From resections taken during corrective heart surgery, the thymus tissue was obtained. Healthy Finnish infants undergoing corrective surgery for congenital heart defects provided the donor material. The sequenced material came from thymus tissue. The TCR sequence derives from a girl under two years old with a congenital heart defect but otherwise immunologically healthy. The rearrangement uses TRBV6-6 and TRBJ1-5, with D unclear. In DNA form, the CDR3 reads TGTGCCAGTAGTCCGACCCCACCTCATCAGCCCCAGCATTTT. Its protein is CASSPTPPHQPQHF.